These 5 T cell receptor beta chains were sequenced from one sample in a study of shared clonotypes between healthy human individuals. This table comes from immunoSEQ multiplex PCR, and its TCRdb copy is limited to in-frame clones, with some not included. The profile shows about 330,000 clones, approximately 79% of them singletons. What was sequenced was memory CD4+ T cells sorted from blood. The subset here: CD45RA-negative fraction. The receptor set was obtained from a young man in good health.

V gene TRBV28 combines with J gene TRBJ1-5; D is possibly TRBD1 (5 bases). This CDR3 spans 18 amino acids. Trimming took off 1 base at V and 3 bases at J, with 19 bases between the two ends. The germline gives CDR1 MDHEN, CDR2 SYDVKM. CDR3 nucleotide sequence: TGTGCCAGCAGTTTATCTTCTGTAGGCAGGGTATTCAATCAGCCCCAGCATTTT. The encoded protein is CASSLSSVGRVFNQPQHF.

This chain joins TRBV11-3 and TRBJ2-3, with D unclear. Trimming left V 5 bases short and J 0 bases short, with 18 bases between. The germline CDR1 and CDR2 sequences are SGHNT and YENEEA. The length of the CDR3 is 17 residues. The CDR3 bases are TGTGCCAGCAGCCCTGCTGTGGCCGGCGAAAGCACAGATACGCAGTATTTT. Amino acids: CASSPAVAGESTDTQYF.

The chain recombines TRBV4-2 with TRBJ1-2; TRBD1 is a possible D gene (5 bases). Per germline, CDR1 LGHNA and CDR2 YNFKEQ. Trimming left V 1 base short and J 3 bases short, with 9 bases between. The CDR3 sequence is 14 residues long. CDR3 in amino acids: CASSQGPGHYGYTF. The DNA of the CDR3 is TGTGCCAGCAGCCAAGGCCCAGGGCACTATGGCTACACCTTC.

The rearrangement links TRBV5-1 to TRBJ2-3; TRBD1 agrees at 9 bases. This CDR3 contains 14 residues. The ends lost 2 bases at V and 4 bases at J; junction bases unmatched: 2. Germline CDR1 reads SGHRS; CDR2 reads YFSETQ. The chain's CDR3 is CASSFGDRADTQYF. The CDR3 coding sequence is TGCGCCAGCAGCTTTGGGGACAGGGCAGATACGCAGTATTTT.

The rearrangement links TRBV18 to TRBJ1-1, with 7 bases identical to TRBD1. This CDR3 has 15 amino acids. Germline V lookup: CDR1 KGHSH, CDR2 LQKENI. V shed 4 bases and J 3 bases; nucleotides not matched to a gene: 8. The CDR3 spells CASSQMTGSHTEAFF. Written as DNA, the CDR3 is TGTGCCAGCTCACAAATGACAGGGTCTCACACTGAAGCTTTCTTT. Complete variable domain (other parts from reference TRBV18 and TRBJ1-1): NAGVMQNPRHLVRRRGQEARLRCSPMKGHSHVYWYRQLPEEGLKFMVYLQKENIIDESGMPKERFSAEFPKEGPSILRIQQVVRGDSAAYFCASSQMTGSHTEAFFGQGTRLTVV.